These 26 T cell receptor beta chains share one sample of origin, sequenced in a study of blood T cell repertoires in COVID-19. The protocol was immunoSEQ multiplex PCR, while the TCRdb copy is restricted to in-frame clones and leaves out a portion. Among roughly 280,000 clones listed, 85% to 90% were seen once. The specimen was peripheral blood. The origin of the receptors is a woman in her sixties or seventies with COVID-19, enrolled during active disease.

This chain joins TRBV3-1 (or the pseudogene TRBV3-2) and TRBJ2-7; 8 positions match TRBD2. Germline V gives CDR1 LGHDT, CDR2 YNNKEL (reference sequence). This CDR3 is 16 amino acids long. Trimming at V came to 2 bases and at J to 6 bases, leaving 12 bases not matched to a gene. CDR3 protein: CASSQPGGLGFVEQYF. CDR3 DNA sequence: TGTGCCAGCAGCCAACCCGGGGGACTAGGTTTTGTCGAGCAGTACTTC.

The chain has TRBV5-1 and TRBJ1-1; no reliable D call. V was cut by 0 bases and J by 1 base, with 4 bases left in between. The CDR3 covers 13 residues. Germline CDR1 reads SGHRS; CDR2 reads YFSETQ. CDR3 sequence reads: CASSLDRNTEAFF. The CDR3 nucleotides are TGCGCCAGCAGCTTGGATCGGAACACTGAAGCTTTCTTT. Filled out from reference TRBV5-1 and TRBJ1-1, the complete variable domain reads KAGVTQTPRYLIKTRGQQVTLSCSPISGHRSVSWYQQTPGQGLQFLFEYFSETQRNKGNFPGRFSGRQFSNSRSEMNVSTLELGDSALYLCASSLDRNTEAFFGQGTRLTVV.

The chain links TRBV7-3 to TRBJ1-1; D uncertain. CDR3 length equals 13 residues. Germline CDR1 is SGHTA and CDR2 is FQGTGA. Trimming removed 0 bases from V and 3 bases from J, with 5 bases in between. The CDR3 DNA reads TGTGCCAGCAGCTTAACGGGAGACACTGAAGCTTTCTTT. Protein sequence: CASSLTGDTEAFF. Drawing the rest from reference TRBV7-3 and TRBJ1-1, the complete variable domain is GAGVSQTPSNKVTEKGKYVELRCDPISGHTALYWYRQSLGQGPEFLIYFQGTGAADDSGLPNDRFFAVRPEGSVSTLKIQRTERGDSAVYLCASSLTGDTEAFFGQGTRLTVV.

V is TRBV19 and J is TRBJ2-5; 9 bases match TRBD2. Trimming cost V 5 bases and J 5 bases; bases outside gene matches: 9. The CDR3 has 15 residues. Germline CDR1 is LNHDA and CDR2 is SQIVND (reference sequence). CDR3 residues: CASSASGTSTETQYF. The CDR3 DNA is TGTGCCAGTAGTGCCTCCGGGACTAGCACGGAGACCCAGTACTTC. Full variable domain (outside the CDR3, taken from reference TRBV19 and TRBJ2-5): DGGITQSPKYLFRKEGQNVTLSCEQNLNHDAMYWYRQDPGQGLRLIYYSQIVNDFQKGDIAEGYSVSREKKESFPLTVTSAQKNPTAFYLCASSASGTSTETQYFGPGTRLLVL.

The chain links TRBV5-4 to TRBJ2-1; 9 nucleotides align to TRBD2. The CDR3 contains 16 residues. Trimming took 0 bases from V and 3 from J; bases not matched to a gene: 4. Germline CDR1 and CDR2: SGHNT and YYREEE (reference sequence). CDR3 protein: CASSLGLAALYNEQFF. CDR3 bases: TGTGCCAGCAGCTTGGGACTAGCGGCCCTCTACAATGAGCAGTTCTTC.

The sample holds a few counts of this clone. The chain carries TRBV11-2 and TRBJ1-5; 7 bases agree with TRBD1. Per the germline V gene, CDR1 is SGHAT and CDR2 is FQNNGV. CDR3 length: 15 residues. The junction had 3 bases not matched to a gene; V was cut back by 3 bases and J by 1 base. Here the CDR3 reads CASSLTGRSNQPQHF. The CDR3 nucleotides are TGTGCCAGCAGCTTGACAGGGAGAAGCAATCAGCCCCAGCATTTT.

In this sample, this clone turned up once. The rearrangement joins TRBV3-1 (or the pseudogene TRBV3-2) to TRBJ1-3; D not certain. The V end lost 0 bases, the J end lost 4 bases, and 19 bases lay between the germline ends. This CDR3 has 18 residues. CDR1 is LGHDT, CDR2 YNNKEL, per germline (reference sequence). CDR3 sequence (DNA): TGTGCCAGCAGCCAAGATTTAGCCACACCGTTAACAGGAAACACCATATATTTT. Its protein is CASSQDLATPLTGNTIYF.

The V and J genes are TRBV28 and TRBJ2-7; D possibly corresponds to TRBD2 (6 bases). Germline V gene sequence: CDR1 MDHEN, CDR2 SYDVKM. This CDR3 region has 16 residues. Trimming stripped 11 bases from V and 4 bases from J, with 27 bases between. The CDR3 loop is CAGNRGGGQGFYEQYF. The CDR3 DNA sequence: TGTGCCGGCAACCGTGGGGGAGGCCAGGGTTTTTACGAGCAGTACTTC.

The chain carries TRBV6-6 and TRBJ2-1; 11 bases are a match to TRBD1. CDR1 and CDR2 (germline): MNHNY, SVGAGI (reference sequence). CDR3 length: 14 amino acids. V lost 11 bases, J lost 7 bases, and 10 bases stayed unmatched. The CDR3 nucleotides read TGTGCCGCCAGTTATGGGACAGGGGGTAATGAGCAGTTCTTC. Translating it yields CAASYGTGGNEQFF.

The rearrangement joins TRBV7-2 to TRBJ2-3; 8 bases are a match to TRBD2. The length of the CDR3 is 15 residues. V dropped 3 bases and J dropped 2; count of bases not matched to a gene: 4. Germline lookup yields CDR1 SGHTA and CDR2 FQGNSA. The CDR3 spells CASSFGGAATDTQYF. The CDR3 nucleotides read TGTGCCAGCAGCTTCGGGGGGGCCGCCACAGATACGCAGTATTTT.

This chain uses TRBV3-1 (or the pseudogene TRBV3-2) with TRBJ1-1; 8 nucleotides line up with TRBD1. CDR3 length: 16 amino acids. The J segment lost 0 bases and the V segment lost 5 bases, leaving 8 bases of the junction unmatched. The V gene's germline CDR1 is LGHDT and CDR2 YNNKEL (reference sequence). The CDR3 here is CASSSRDRPMNTEAFF. The CDR3 nucleotides read TGTGCCAGCAGCTCCCGGGACAGGCCGATGAACACTGAAGCTTTCTTT.

The chain combines TRBV5-1 with TRBJ2-5; TRBD2 is a possible D gene (6 bases). The CDR3 consists of 17 residues. V was clipped by 0 bases and J by 1 base, with 16 bases between them. Germline V lookup: CDR1 SGHRS, CDR2 YFSETQ. The CDR3: CASSLVLGGRGQETQYF. The CDR3 nucleotides read TGCGCCAGCAGCTTGGTCTTGGGGGGTCGAGGCCAAGAGACCCAGTACTTC.

For this clone: A read error may account for a junction end that differs from germline. The chain has TRBV27 and TRBJ1-1, with 10 bases lining up with TRBD1. CDR1 MNHEY and CDR2 SMNVEV come from the germline V gene (reference sequence). This CDR3 region has 13 residues. The CDR3 protein is CASSLKRQGATLF. The CDR3 coding sequence is TGTGCCAGCAGTTTAAAAAGACAGGGGGCGACCCTCTTT.

V usage is TRBV6-2 or TRBV6-3 and J usage is TRBJ1-1, with TRBD1 identical over 9 bases. Germline CDR1 is MNHEY and CDR2 is SVGEGT. This CDR3 is built from 15 residues. The V gene end was trimmed by 5 bases and the J gene end by 3 bases; junction bases not matched to a gene: 7. CDR3: CASSAPGQGHTEAFF. The CDR3 DNA is TGTGCCAGCAGTGCACCGGGACAGGGTCACACTGAAGCTTTCTTT.

The CDR3 nucleotides read TGTGCCAGCAGTACATATACAGTGACTGGAAACACCATATATTTT. Its protein product is CASSTYTVTGNTIYF. The chain combines TRBV28 with TRBJ1-3; D is unresolved. The V gene lost 5 bases and the J gene lost 2 bases, with 13 bases spanning the gap. The CDR3 has 15 amino acids. Germline V gives CDR1 MDHEN, CDR2 SYDVKM.

The chain couples TRBV18 to TRBJ2-5; TRBD1 matches at 7 bases. Germline CDR1 is KGHSH and CDR2 is LQKENI. The CDR3 is made up of 15 amino acids. Trimming cost V 3 bases and J 5 bases; bases outside gene matches: 9. The chain's CDR3 is CASSPPGQIRETQYF. The CDR3 DNA sequence: TGTGCCAGCTCACCTCCGGGACAGATTAGGGAGACCCAGTACTTC.

The V and J genes are TRBV7-2 and TRBJ2-5, with 8 positions matching TRBD1. With V trimmed by 0 bases and J by 4 bases, 4 bases remained unmatched. Germline loops: CDR1 SGHTA, CDR2 FQGNSA. This CDR3 region has 15 residues. This CDR3 reads CASSLAGQVGETQYF. The CDR3 bases are TGTGCCAGCAGCTTAGCGGGACAGGTAGGAGAGACCCAGTACTTC. Combining the CDR3 with reference TRBV7-2 and TRBJ2-5 gives the whole variable domain GAGVSQSPSNKVTEKGKDVELRCDPISGHTALYWYRQSLGQGLEFLIYFQGNSAPDKSGLPSDRFSAERTGGSVSTLTIQRTQQEDSAVYLCASSLAGQVGETQYFGPGTRLLVL.

The rearrangement links TRBV4-2 to TRBJ1-2; 9 nucleotides agree with TRBD1. Germline V gene lookup returns CDR1 LGHNA and CDR2 YNFKEQ. V trimming: 2 bases; J trimming: 5 bases; junction bases outside the gene matches: 6. The CDR3 has 15 residues. CDR3 region: CASSQLPGTGYGYTF. CDR3 DNA sequence: TGTGCCAGCAGCCAACTACCCGGGACAGGGTATGGCTACACCTTC.

There are a few counts of this clone. The chain has TRBV24-1 and TRBJ2-7; 8 bases are a match to TRBD2. V dropped 6 bases and J dropped 4; count of bases not matched to a gene: 10. This CDR3 has 15 amino acids. Germline loops: CDR1 KGHDR, CDR2 SFDVKD. Here the CDR3 reads CATSPGGSGIYEQYF. In DNA, the CDR3 is TGTGCCACCAGTCCCGGGGGTAGCGGGATTTACGAGCAGTACTTC.

The chain recombines TRBV29-1 with TRBJ2-1; 7 bases are a match to TRBD2. Germline V CDR1 and CDR2: SQVTM, ANQGSEA. J lost 0 bases, V lost 3 bases, and 11 bases had no gene match. The CDR3 totals 17 residues. The CDR3 reads CSVEGLMGGSSYNEQFF. As DNA, the CDR3 is TGCAGCGTTGAGGGGTTAATGGGAGGGAGCTCCTACAATGAGCAGTTCTTC.

The rearrangement links TRBV7-9 to TRBJ2-3, with 12 positions matching TRBD2. From germline, CDR1 is SEHNR and CDR2 FQNEAQ (reference sequence). V shed 7 bases and J 6 bases; nucleotides not matched to a gene: 11. This CDR3 is built from 16 residues. The DNA of the CDR3 is TGTGCCAGCACCGAAAGGCTAGCGGGAGGGACGGATACGCAGTATTTT. It specifies CASTERLAGGTDTQYF.

The chain links TRBV19 to TRBJ2-7, with D tentatively TRBD1 (5 bases). The CDR3 has 12 amino acids. Germline V lookup: CDR1 LNHDA, CDR2 SQIVND (reference sequence). V was pared by 3 bases and J by 8 bases, with 11 bases between. CDR3 region: CASSMERGQQYF. Here the CDR3 DNA reads TGTGCCAGTAGTATGGAAAGGGGCCAGCAGTACTTC.

This clone was found a few times. The chain recombines TRBV6-2 or TRBV6-3 with TRBJ2-2; TRBD2 agrees at 14 bases. The ends lost 2 bases at V and 5 bases at J; junction bases unmatched: 7. This CDR3 contains 18 residues. Per germline, CDR1 MNHEY and CDR2 SVGEGT. CDR3 nucleotides: TGTGCCAGCAGTTACCCACGACTAGCGGGAGGGCGGACCGGGGAGCTGTTTTTT. Its protein is CASSYPRLAGGRTGELFF.

The chain recombines TRBV3-1 (or the pseudogene TRBV3-2) with TRBJ2-2; 12 bases fit TRBD2. The ends lost 4 bases at V and 9 bases at J; junction bases unmatched: 12. CDR3 length: 17 amino acids. Looked up from germline, CDR1 is LGHDT and CDR2 is YNNKEL (reference sequence). The CDR3, as DNA: TGTGCCAGCAGCCCCAGCTCTCTAGCGGGAGGGCAACGGGAGCTGTTTTTT. Amino acids: CASSPSSLAGGQRELFF.

This clone showed up just a few times. The V and J genes are TRBV4-1 and TRBJ2-7; possible D gene TRBD2, 5 bases. This CDR3 has 13 amino acids. Germline CDR1 and CDR2: MGHRA and YSYEKL. Trimming removed 4 bases at V and 3 bases at J, with 10 bases between. The CDR3 sequence is CASSPTGLYEQYF. The CDR3 DNA follows: TGCGCCAGCAGCCCTACTGGACTCTACGAGCAGTACTTC.

The chain links TRBV28 to TRBJ2-3; 8 nucleotides align to TRBD1. The CDR3 totals 16 residues. The germline V gene has CDR1 MDHEN and CDR2 SYDVKM. V gave up 5 bases and J gave up 5 bases; unmatched junction bases: 12. The CDR3 loop reads CASSERGRGREDTQYF. DNA for the CDR3: TGTGCCAGCAGTGAGAGGGGCAGGGGGCGGGAAGATACGCAGTATTTT.